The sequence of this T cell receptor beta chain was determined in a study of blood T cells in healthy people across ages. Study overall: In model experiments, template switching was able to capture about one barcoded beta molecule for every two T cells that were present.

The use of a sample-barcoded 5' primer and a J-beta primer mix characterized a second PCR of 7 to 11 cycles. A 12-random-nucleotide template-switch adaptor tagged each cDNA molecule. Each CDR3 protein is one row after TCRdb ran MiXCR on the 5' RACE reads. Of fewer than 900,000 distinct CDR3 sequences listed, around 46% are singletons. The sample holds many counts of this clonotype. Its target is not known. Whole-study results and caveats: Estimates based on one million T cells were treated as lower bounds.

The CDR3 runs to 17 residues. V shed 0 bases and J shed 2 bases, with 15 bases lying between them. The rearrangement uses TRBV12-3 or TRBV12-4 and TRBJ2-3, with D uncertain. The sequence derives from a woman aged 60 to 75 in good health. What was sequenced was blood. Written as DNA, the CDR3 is TGTGCCAGCAGTTTAGCGCTAGGTAGTTCCCTCACAGATACGCAGTATTTT. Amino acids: CASSLALGSSLTDTQYF.